Listed below are T cell receptor beta chains from one sample, sequenced in a study of Graves' ophthalmopathy and Graves' hyperthyroidism. TCRdb itself ran the multiplex PCR reads through MiXCR, one entry per CDR3 protein. The repertoire holds approximately 1.2 million distinct CDR3 sequences, roughly two fifths seen once, with over 8.5% in the top ten. The specimen sequenced was peripheral blood or thyroid tissue (not recorded which). These receptors were taken from an adult man with Graves' hyperthyroidism. Both conserved end residues are part of each CDR3. Each record gives: J gene, V gene, clone size, CDR3 protein. Expanded clones are given a class, and other clones once, few, many or no size at all.

j_gene: TRBJ1-1
v_gene: TRBV24-1
abundance: few
CDR3aa: CASLGSFRYRNTEAFF

j_gene: TRBJ2-3
v_gene: TRBV13
abundance: NA
CDR3aa: CASSPTVGARNSTDTQYF

j_gene: TRBJ2-5
v_gene: TRBV20-1
abundance: few
CDR3aa: CSAPLPSGETQYF

j_gene: TRBJ1-4
v_gene: TRBV12-3/TRBV12-4
abundance: few
CDR3aa: CASSPDNTLDLEKLFF

j_gene: TRBJ2-7
v_gene: TRBV7-2
abundance: many
CDR3aa: CASSLGWSGGREQYF

j_gene: TRBJ2-3
v_gene: TRBV24-1
abundance: NA
CDR3aa: CATSDSSRLGLDTQYF

j_gene: TRBJ1-2
v_gene: TRBV10-3
abundance: many
CDR3aa: CAINRAPGQGTNYGYTF

j_gene: TRBJ1-1
v_gene: TRBV5-4
abundance: once
CDR3aa: CASSLYGGKPEALF

j_gene: TRBJ1-5
v_gene: TRBV2
abundance: NA
CDR3aa: CASRLGGPQHF

j_gene: TRBJ1-1
v_gene: TRBV7-2
abundance: NA
CDR3aa: CASSLRQGPNEAFF

j_gene: TRBJ1-6
v_gene: TRBV2
abundance: NA
CDR3aa: CASSYRGNGSPLHF

j_gene: TRBJ2-2
v_gene: TRBV10-2
abundance: many
CDR3aa: CASWDGENTGELFF

j_gene: TRBJ1-5
v_gene: TRBV20-1
abundance: many
CDR3aa: CSASRSGQPQHF

j_gene: TRBJ2-2
v_gene: TRBV5-6
abundance: NA
CDR3aa: CASSSQTLGTGELFF

j_gene: TRBJ2-1
v_gene: TRBV7-6
abundance: many
CDR3aa: CASSFRGGVDEQFF

j_gene: TRBJ1-1
v_gene: TRBV12-3/TRBV12-4
abundance: few
CDR3aa: CASRDSGMNTEAFF

j_gene: TRBJ1-6
v_gene: TRBV10-3
abundance: many
CDR3aa: CAISDTENNSPLHF

j_gene: TRBJ1-2
v_gene: TRBV6-5
abundance: many
CDR3aa: CASRETLNYGYTF

j_gene: TRBJ2-5
v_gene: TRBV29-1
abundance: many
CDR3aa: CSARGGKETQYF

j_gene: TRBJ1-1
v_gene: TRBV7-6
abundance: many
CDR3aa: CASSLGDSRTSEAFF

j_gene: TRBJ1-2
v_gene: TRBV25-1
abundance: NA
CDR3aa: CACSASRDLYGYTF

j_gene: TRBJ2-5
v_gene: TRBV19
abundance: NA
CDR3aa: CASSITSGGSAQYF

j_gene: TRBJ1-2
v_gene: TRBV5-6
abundance: NA
CDR3aa: CASVAQGSHGYTF